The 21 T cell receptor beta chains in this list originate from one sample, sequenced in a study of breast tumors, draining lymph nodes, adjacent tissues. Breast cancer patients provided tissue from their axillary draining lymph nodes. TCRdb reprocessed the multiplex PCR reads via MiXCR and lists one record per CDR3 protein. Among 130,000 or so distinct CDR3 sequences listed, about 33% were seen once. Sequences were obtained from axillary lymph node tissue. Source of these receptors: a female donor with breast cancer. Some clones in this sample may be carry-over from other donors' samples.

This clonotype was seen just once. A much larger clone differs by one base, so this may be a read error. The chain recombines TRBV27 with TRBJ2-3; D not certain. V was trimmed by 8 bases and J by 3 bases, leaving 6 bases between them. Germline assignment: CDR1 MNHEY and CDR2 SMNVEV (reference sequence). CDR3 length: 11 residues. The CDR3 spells CASAKTDTQYF. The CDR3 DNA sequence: TGTGCCAGCGCAAAAACAGATACGCAGTATTTT.

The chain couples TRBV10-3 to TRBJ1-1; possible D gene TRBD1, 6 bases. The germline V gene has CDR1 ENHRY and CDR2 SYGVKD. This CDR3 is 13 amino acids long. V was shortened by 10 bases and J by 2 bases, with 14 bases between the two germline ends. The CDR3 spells CATEGTRNTEAFF. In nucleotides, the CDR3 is TGTGCCACCGAAGGGACACGAAACACTGAAGCTTTCTTT.

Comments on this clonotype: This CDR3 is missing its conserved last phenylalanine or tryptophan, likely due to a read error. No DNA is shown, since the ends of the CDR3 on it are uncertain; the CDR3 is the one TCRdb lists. This chain's CDR3 is CASSHGSS. The chain links TRBV3-1 to TRBJ2-6. The CDR3 has 8 amino acids, counting both end residues. From germline, CDR1 is LGHDT and CDR2 YNNKEL (reference sequence).

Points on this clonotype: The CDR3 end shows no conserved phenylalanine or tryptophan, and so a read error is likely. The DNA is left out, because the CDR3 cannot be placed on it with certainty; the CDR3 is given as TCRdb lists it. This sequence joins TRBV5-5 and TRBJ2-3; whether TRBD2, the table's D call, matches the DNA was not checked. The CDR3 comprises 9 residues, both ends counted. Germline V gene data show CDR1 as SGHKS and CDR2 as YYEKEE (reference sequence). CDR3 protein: CASRSRPSG.

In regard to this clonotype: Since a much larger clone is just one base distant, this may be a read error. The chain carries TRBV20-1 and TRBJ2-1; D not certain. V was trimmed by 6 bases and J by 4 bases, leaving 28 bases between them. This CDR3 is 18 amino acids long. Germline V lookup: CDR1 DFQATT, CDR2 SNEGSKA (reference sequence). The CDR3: CSAHAPTSKARPYNEQFF. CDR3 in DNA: TGCAGTGCCCATGCCCCAACTTCGAAGGCACGGCCATACAATGAGCAGTTCTTC.

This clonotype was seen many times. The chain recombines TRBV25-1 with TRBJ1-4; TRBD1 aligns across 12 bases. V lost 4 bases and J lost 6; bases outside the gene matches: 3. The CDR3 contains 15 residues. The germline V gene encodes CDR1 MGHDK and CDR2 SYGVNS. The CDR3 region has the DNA TGTGCCAGCAGTGCCGGGACAGGGGGCTATGAAAAACTGTTTTTT. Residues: CASSAGTGGYEKLFF.

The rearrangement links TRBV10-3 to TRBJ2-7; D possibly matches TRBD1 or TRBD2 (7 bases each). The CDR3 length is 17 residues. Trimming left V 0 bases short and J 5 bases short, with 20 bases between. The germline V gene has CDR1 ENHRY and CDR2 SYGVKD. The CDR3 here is CAISESRDSGKCNEQYF. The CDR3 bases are TGTGCCATCAGTGAGTCTAGGGACAGCGGGAAGTGCAACGAGCAGTACTTC.

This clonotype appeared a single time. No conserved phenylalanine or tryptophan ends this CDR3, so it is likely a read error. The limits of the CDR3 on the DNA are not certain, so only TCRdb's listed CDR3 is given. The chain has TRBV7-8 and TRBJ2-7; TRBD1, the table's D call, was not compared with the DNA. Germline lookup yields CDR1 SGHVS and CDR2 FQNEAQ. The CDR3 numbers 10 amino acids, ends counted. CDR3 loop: CASSFSLRDR.

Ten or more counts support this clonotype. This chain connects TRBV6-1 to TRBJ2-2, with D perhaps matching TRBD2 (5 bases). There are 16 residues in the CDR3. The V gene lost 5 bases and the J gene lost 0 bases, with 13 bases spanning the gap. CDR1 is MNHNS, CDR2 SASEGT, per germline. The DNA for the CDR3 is TGTGCCAGCAGTCCCCTGCGGGTAGCGAACACCGGGGAGCTGTTTTTT. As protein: CASSPLRVANTGELFF.

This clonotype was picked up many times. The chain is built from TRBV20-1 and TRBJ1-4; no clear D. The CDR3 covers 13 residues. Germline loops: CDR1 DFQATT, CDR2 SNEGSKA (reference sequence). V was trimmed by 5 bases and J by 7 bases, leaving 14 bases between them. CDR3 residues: CSASGITSEKLFF. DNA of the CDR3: TGCAGTGCTTCCGGGATTACAAGTGAAAAACTGTTTTTT.

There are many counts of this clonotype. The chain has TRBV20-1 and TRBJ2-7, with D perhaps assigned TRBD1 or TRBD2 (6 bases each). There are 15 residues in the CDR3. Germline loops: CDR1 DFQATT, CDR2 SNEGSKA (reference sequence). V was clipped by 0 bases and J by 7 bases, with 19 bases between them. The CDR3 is CSARDWRGTPKEQYF. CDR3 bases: TGCAGTGCTAGAGATTGGCGCGGGACACCTAAGGAGCAGTACTTC.

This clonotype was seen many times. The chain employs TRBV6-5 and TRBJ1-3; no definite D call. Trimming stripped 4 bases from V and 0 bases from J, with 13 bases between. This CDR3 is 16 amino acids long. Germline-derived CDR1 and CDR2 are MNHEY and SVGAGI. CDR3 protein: CASSSRQSLSGNTIYF. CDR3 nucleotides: TGTGCCAGCAGTTCCCGCCAGAGCCTCTCTGGAAACACCATATATTTT.

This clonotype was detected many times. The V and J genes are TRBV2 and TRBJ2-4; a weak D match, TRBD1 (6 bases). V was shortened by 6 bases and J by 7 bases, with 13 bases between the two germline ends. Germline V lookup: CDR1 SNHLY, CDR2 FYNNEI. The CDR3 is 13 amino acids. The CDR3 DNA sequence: TGTGCCAGCAGGACACAGGGTTTTAACATTCAGTACTTC. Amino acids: CASRTQGFNIQYF.

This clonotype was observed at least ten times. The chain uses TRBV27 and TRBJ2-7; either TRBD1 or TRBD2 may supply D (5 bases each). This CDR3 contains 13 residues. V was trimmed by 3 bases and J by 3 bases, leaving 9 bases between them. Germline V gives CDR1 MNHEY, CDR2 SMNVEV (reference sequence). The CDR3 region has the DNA TGTGCCAGCAGTTTGGGACGAAACTACGAGCAGTACTTC. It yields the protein CASSLGRNYEQYF.

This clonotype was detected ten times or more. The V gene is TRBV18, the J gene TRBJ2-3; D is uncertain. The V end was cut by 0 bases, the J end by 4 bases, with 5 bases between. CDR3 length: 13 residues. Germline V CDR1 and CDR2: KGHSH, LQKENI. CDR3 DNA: TGTGCCAGCTCACCACCGCCCCCAGATACGCAGTATTTT. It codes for CASSPPPPDTQYF.

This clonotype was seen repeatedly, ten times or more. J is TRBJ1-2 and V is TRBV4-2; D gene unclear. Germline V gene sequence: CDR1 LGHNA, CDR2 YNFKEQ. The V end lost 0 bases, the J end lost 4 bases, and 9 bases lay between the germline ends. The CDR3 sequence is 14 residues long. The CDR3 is CASSQDITVYGYTF. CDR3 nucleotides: TGTGCCAGCAGCCAAGATATCACAGTCTATGGCTACACCTTC.

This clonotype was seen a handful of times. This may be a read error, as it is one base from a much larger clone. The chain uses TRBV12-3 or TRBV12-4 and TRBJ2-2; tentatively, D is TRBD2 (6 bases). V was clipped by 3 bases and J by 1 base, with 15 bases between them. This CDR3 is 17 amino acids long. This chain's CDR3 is CASSFARGALNTGELFF. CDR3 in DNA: TGTGCCAGCAGTTTCGCGCGGGGCGCACTGAACACCGGGGAGCTGTTTTTT.

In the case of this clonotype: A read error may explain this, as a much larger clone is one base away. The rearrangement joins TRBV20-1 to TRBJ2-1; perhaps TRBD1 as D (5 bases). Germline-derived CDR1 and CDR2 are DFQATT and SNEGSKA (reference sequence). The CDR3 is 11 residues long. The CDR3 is CSAAGKNEQSF. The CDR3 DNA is TGCAGTGCGGCAGGGAAGAATGAGCAGTCCTTC.

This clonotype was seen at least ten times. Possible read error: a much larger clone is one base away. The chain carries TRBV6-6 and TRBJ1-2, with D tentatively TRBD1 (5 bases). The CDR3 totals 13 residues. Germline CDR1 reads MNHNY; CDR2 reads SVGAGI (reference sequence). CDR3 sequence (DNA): TGTGCCAGCAGTCACTCAGCCAGGGCGGGCTACACCTTC. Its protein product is CASSHSARAGYTF.

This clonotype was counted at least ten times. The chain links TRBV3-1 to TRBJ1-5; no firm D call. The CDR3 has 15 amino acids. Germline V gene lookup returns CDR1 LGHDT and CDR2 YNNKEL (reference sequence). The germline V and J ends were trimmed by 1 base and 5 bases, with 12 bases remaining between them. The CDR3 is CASSQGPRPDQPQHF. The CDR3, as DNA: TGTGCCAGCAGCCAAGGTCCCCGTCCGGATCAGCCCCAGCATTTT.

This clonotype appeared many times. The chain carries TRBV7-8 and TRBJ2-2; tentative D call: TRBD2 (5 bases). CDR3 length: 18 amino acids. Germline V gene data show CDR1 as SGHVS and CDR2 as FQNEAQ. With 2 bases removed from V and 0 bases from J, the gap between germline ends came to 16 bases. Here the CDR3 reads CASSLNPSHGANTGELFF. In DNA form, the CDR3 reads TGTGCCAGCAGCTTAAACCCCAGTCACGGGGCGAACACCGGGGAGCTGTTTTTT.